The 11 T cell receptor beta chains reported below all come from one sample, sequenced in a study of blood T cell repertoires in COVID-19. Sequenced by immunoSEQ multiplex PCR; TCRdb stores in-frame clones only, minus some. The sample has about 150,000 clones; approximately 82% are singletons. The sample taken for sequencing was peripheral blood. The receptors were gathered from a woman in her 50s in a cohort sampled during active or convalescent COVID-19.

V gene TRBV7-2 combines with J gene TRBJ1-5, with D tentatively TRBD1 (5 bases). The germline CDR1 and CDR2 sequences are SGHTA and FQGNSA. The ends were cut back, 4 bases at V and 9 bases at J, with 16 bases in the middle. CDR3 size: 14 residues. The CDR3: CASSYSDAGRPQHF. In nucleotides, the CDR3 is TGTGCCAGCAGCTACTCCGATGCGGGGCGGCCCCAGCATTTT.

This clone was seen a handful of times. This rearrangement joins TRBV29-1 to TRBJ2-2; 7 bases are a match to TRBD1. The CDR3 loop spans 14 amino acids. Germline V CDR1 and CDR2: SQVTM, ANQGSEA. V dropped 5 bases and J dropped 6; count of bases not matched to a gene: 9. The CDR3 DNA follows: TGCAGCGTTAACAGGGTCGGGACAGCCGGGGAGCTGTTTTTT. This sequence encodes CSVNRVGTAGELFF.

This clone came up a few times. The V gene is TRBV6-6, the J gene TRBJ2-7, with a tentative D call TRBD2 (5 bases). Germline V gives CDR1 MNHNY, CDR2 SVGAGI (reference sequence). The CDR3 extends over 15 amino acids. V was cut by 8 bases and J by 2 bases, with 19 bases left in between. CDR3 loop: CASRRREGKPYEQYF. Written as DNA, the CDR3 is TGTGCCAGCCGCCGGCGCGAGGGAAAGCCCTACGAGCAGTACTTC.

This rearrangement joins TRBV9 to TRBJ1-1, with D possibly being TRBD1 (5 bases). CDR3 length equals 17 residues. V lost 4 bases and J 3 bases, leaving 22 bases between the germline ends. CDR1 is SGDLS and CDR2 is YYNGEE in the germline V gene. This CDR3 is CASSPRSGKGIYTEAFF. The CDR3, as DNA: TGTGCCAGCAGCCCACGGTCAGGAAAGGGGATATACACTGAAGCTTTCTTT.

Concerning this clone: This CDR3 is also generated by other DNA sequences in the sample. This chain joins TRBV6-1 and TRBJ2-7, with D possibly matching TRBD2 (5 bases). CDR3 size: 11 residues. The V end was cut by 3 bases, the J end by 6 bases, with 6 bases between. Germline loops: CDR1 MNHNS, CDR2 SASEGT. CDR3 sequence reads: CASSDRGEQYF. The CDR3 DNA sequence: TGTGCCAGCAGTGACCGGGGCGAGCAGTACTTC.

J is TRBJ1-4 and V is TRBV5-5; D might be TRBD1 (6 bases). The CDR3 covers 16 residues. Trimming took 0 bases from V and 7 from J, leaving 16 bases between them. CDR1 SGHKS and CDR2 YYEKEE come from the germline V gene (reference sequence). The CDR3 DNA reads TGTGCCAGCAGCTTGGCCCTGGACAGCCCTACTGAAAAACTGTTTTTT. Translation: CASSLALDSPTEKLFF. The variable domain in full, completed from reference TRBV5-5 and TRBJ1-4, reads DAGVTQSPTHLIKTRGQQVTLRCSPISGHKSVSWYQQVLGQGPQFIFQYYEKEERGRGNFPDRFSARQFPNYSSELNVNALLLGDSALYLCASSLALDSPTEKLFFGSGTQLSVL.

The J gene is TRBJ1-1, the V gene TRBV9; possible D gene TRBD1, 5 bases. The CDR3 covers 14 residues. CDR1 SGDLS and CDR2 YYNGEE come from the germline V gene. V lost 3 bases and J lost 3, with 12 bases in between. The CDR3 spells CASSAQGRDTEAFF. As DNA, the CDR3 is TGTGCCAGCAGCGCTCAGGGAAGAGACACTGAAGCTTTCTTT.

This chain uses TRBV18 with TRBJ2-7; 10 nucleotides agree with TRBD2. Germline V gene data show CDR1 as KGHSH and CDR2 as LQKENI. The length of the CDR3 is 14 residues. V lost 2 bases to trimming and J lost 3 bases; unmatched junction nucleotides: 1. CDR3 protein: CASSPRLAGYEQYF. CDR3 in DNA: TGTGCCAGCTCACCAAGACTAGCGGGCTACGAGCAGTACTTC.

This CDR3 is CASSPPFGTGMNTGELFF. For the CDR3, the DNA is TGTGCCAGCTCACCACCTTTCGGGACAGGGATGAACACCGGGGAGCTGTTTTTT. This chain connects TRBV18 to TRBJ2-2, with 9 bases aligning to TRBD1. J lost 1 base, V lost 0 bases, and 6 bases had no gene match. In germline, CDR1 is KGHSH, CDR2 LQKENI. CDR3 length: 18 residues.

CDR3 sequence (DNA): TGTGCCAGCAGTCCAGACAGGCTCTCTGGTGGGGCCAACGTCCTGACTTTC. Translated: CASSPDRLSGGANVLTF. The rearrangement joins TRBV6-4 to TRBJ2-6; D is perhaps TRBD1 (6 bases). The CDR3 totals 17 residues. V gave up 5 bases and J gave up 3 bases, with 17 bases separating them. Germline values: CDR1 MRHNA, CDR2 SNTAGT.

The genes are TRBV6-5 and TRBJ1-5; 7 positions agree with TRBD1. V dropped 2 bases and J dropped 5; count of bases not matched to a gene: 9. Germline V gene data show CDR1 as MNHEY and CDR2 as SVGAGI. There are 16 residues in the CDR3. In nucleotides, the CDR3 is TGTGCCAGCAGTTACACGTTCACAGGGGATCATCAGCCCCAGCATTTT. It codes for CASSYTFTGDHQPQHF.